Listed below are T cell receptor beta chains from one sample, sequenced in a study of shared clonotypes between healthy human individuals. The repertoire was sequenced with immunoSEQ multiplex PCR; TCRdb's copy has only in-frame clones and lacks some. This sample has about 1.5 million clones, with about 96% found just once. Sequenced: naive CD4+ T cells sorted from blood. These receptors were collected from a young man in good health. Both conserved end residues are part of each CDR3. D genes are given only for firm matches. Size values are once, few and many counts, or a class for expanded clones, and some rows have none.

V,J,size,D,DNA,CDR3
TRBV28,TRBJ1-2,.,.,TGTGCCAGCATTGGCCCGAGGGGCTACACCTTC,CASIGPRGYTF
TRBV5-4,TRBJ1-1,.,.,TGTGCCAGCAGCCGGGGACCAGACACTGAAGCTTTCTTT,CASSRGPDTEAFF
TRBV10-2,TRBJ2-7,.,TRBD2,TGCGCCAGCAGTGATCCGCCTAGCGGGAGTACCTACGAGCAGTACTTC,CASSDPPSGSTYEQYF
TRBV5-6,TRBJ2-2,.,.,TGTGCCAGCAGTTCACCGGGACTCCGCACCGGGGAGCTGTTTTTT,CASSSPGLRTGELFF
TRBV7-9,TRBJ2-7,.,TRBD1,TGTGCCAGCAGCTTAGGGGACAGGGGTCGGTACGAGCAGTACTTC,CASSLGDRGRYEQYF
TRBV29-1,TRBJ2-5,.,TRBD2,TGCAGCGTTGGTTTACTAGCGCAACAAGAGACCCAGTACTTC,CSVGLLAQQETQYF
TRBV27,TRBJ2-2,many,.,TGTGCCAGCAGTTTACTGACAGGAAACACCGGGGAGCTGTTTTTT,CASSLLTGNTGELFF
TRBV6-5,TRBJ1-4,once,.,TGTGCCAGCAGTTGGGCCCCAACTAATGAAAAACTGTTTTTT,CASSWAPTNEKLFF
TRBV28,TRBJ2-7,once,.,TGTGCCAGCACGGCAGGGCGGAGAGAGCAGTACTTC,CASTAGRREQYF
TRBV28,TRBJ2-5,.,.,TGTGCCAGCAGTTTGAGGGACTTAGATTCAGAGACCCAGTACTTC,CASSLRDLDSETQYF
TRBV5-8,TRBJ2-5,.,.,TGTGCCAGCGAAACTGCCCCGGGACTCTATCAAGAGACCCAGTACTTC,CASETAPGLYQETQYF
TRBV5-4,TRBJ2-2,.,.,TGTGCCAGCATGGTCCAGACCGCCGGGGAGCTGTTTTTT,CASMVQTAGELFF
TRBV28,TRBJ2-2,.,.,TGTGCCAGCAGAGGGACTCCGGGATCCGGGGAGCTGTTTTTT,CASRGTPGSGELFF
TRBV5-4,TRBJ2-5,once,.,TGTGCCAGCAGCTTGGGTGGCCAAGAGACCCAGTACTTC,CASSLGGQETQYF
TRBV2,TRBJ1-1,.,.,TGTGCCAGCAGTGAATGGGTCATGGGAGGGGAGTACACTGAAGCTTTCTTT,CASSEWVMGGEYTEAFF
TRBV6-5,TRBJ2-1,.,TRBD1,TGTGCCACCGGACTGACAGGGGTAATCTTAAATGAGCAGTTCTTC,CATGLTGVILNEQFF
TRBV15,TRBJ2-1,.,.,TGTGCCACCAGCAGAGACGGTTCCTACAATGAGCAGTTCTTC,CATSRDGSYNEQFF
TRBV15,TRBJ1-4,once,.,TGTGCCACCAGCAGAGATTCTTCAGGGGCCGGGGAAAAACTGTTTTTT,CATSRDSSGAGEKLFF
TRBV6-5,TRBJ2-1,.,TRBD2,TGTGCCAGCAGTTCTCCCTTGACTAGCTTCCTACTTGGGGAGTTCTTC,CASSSPLTSFLLGEFF
TRBV19,TRBJ2-7,once,TRBD2,TGTGCCAGTACCCGCCGGGCGGGAGGGATGCTAGACGAGCAGTACTTC,CASTRRAGGMLDEQYF
TRBV10-3,TRBJ2-7,.,TRBD1,TGTGCCATCAGTGACCCCGGGACAGGGTTTATCGAGCAGTACTTC,CAISDPGTGFIEQYF
TRBV18,TRBJ1-5,.,TRBD1,TGTGCCAGCTCACCCCTAGCCCCCGTACAGGGGAGCTTTCAGCCCCAGCATTTT,CASSPLAPVQGSFQPQHF
TRBV6-6,TRBJ1-5,.,.,TGTGCCAGCAGTTCCCCGGGGGCTGGCAATCAGCCCCAGCATTTT,CASSSPGAGNQPQHF
TRBV29-1,TRBJ1-2,.,.,TGCAGCGTTGACAGGGTGCATGGCTACACCTTC,CSVDRVHGYTF
TRBV19,TRBJ2-3,.,.,TGTGCCAGTAGTTTAGCGGTAAGCAGCACAGATACGCAGTATTTT,CASSLAVSSTDTQYF
TRBV7-9,TRBJ2-7,.,.,TGTGCCAGCAGCGAGGGTTACGAGCAGTACTTC,CASSEGYEQYF
TRBV19,TRBJ2-7,once,.,TGTGCCAGTAGTATTGGCCTAGGTGGCGAGCAGTACTTC,CASSIGLGGEQYF
TRBV9,TRBJ1-2,.,.,TGTGCCAGCAGCGTAGCCGGAGGTATCAACTATGGCTACACCTTC,CASSVAGGINYGYTF
TRBV18,TRBJ2-3,.,.,TGTGCCAGCTCCCCGGACTCTTTCACAGATACGCAGTATTTT,CASSPDSFTDTQYF
TRBV7-9,TRBJ2-1,.,.,TGTGCCAGCAGACCAAAGGCCCACAGGGTCCACAGCTCCTACAATGAGCAGTTCTTC,CASRPKAHRVHSSYNEQFF
TRBV28,TRBJ2-1,.,TRBD2,TGTGCCAGCAGTTTTCCGATTAAGGGGCTAGCGGGAGAAGACTACAATGAGCAGTTCTTC,CASSFPIKGLAGEDYNEQFF
TRBV14,TRBJ2-5,.,TRBD2,TGTGCCAGCAGCCAGGGAGGGGAGACCCAGTACTTC,CASSQGGETQYF
TRBV4-3,TRBJ2-1,.,TRBD2,TGCGCCAGCAGCCAAGACAGACCGGGACTAGCGGGATACTACAATGAGCAGTTCTTC,CASSQDRPGLAGYYNEQFF
TRBV18,TRBJ1-4,once,.,TGTGCCAGCTCACCACAGCGCGGCAGGGGTGAAGGAAAACTGTTTTTT,CASSPQRGRGEGKLFF
TRBV5-1,TRBJ1-5,.,.,TGCGCCAGCAGCTTCTCTACCGAACAGCCCCAGCATTTT,CASSFSTEQPQHF
TRBV29-1,TRBJ2-1,.,TRBD2,TGCAGCGTGAGGGCATTCACTAGCGGCTCCTACAATGAGCAGTTCTTC,CSVRAFTSGSYNEQFF
TRBV6-5,TRBJ2-7,.,.,TGTGCCACCAGTTACTCGAGGACTGGGGAGTCGCAGTACTTC,CATSYSRTGESQYF
TRBV10-3,TRBJ2-1,.,TRBD2,TGTGCCATCACCCAAGGACTAGCGGGAGTAACGGTGAATGAGCAGTTCTTC,CAITQGLAGVTVNEQFF
TRBV4-1,TRBJ2-1,.,.,TGCGCCAGCAGCCAAGAACCAGTGGGCCTAAACAATGAGCAGTTCTTC,CASSQEPVGLNNEQFF
TRBV6-1,TRBJ1-3,.,.,TGTGCCAGCCAATTGGGAACCAACTCTGGAAACACCATATATTTT,CASQLGTNSGNTIYF
TRBV7-9,TRBJ2-2,.,.,TGTGCCAGCAACTGGGTTCGAGGCACCGGGGAGCTGTTTTTT,CASNWVRGTGELFF
TRBV11-3,TRBJ2-2,.,TRBD1,TGTGCCAGCAGCTTAGTCAAATTGTGGGACAGCGACGAGACCGGGGAGCTGTTTTTT,CASSLVKLWDSDETGELFF
TRBV2,TRBJ1-5,.,.,TGTGCCAGCAGTTTACAGGGAAATCAGCCCCAGCATTTT,CASSLQGNQPQHF
TRBV7-2,TRBJ2-5,.,.,TGTGCCAGCAGCTTAGGGTCAGGGGGTGGGAGGAGATTCCAAGAGACCCAGTACTTC,CASSLGSGGGRRFQETQYF
TRBV5-4,TRBJ2-1,.,.,TGTGCCAGCCTAAGTCCCCAGGGGACCCACAATGAGCAGTTCTTC,CASLSPQGTHNEQFF
TRBV18,TRBJ1-2,few,.,TGTGCCAGCTCACCCTTCGCTAAATCCCCATATGGCTACACCTTC,CASSPFAKSPYGYTF
TRBV6-6,TRBJ1-5,.,.,TGTGCCACCGACCAGACAGGTCTATATAGCAATCAGCCCCAGCATTTT,CATDQTGLYSNQPQHF
TRBV25-1,TRBJ1-5,.,.,TGTGCCAGCAGTGAATTATTGGTCGGTGGGCCCCAGCATTTT,CASSELLVGGPQHF
TRBV6-1,TRBJ1-1,few,TRBD1,TGTGCCAGCAGTGAACACAGGGGGCGGGACACTGAAGCTTTCTTT,CASSEHRGRDTEAFF
TRBV7-9,TRBJ1-4,.,.,TGTGCCAGCCCGGGACGGACGGCTAATGAAAAACTGTTTTTT,CASPGRTANEKLFF
TRBV7-9,TRBJ2-2,.,.,TGTGCCAGCAGTTTCCTACGGGGTAGGAGCACCGGGGAGCTGTTTTTT,CASSFLRGRSTGELFF
TRBV27,TRBJ2-7,.,.,TGTGCCAGCAGTTCATTGAGGGGCGAGAGCTCCTACGAGCAGTACTTC,CASSSLRGESSYEQYF